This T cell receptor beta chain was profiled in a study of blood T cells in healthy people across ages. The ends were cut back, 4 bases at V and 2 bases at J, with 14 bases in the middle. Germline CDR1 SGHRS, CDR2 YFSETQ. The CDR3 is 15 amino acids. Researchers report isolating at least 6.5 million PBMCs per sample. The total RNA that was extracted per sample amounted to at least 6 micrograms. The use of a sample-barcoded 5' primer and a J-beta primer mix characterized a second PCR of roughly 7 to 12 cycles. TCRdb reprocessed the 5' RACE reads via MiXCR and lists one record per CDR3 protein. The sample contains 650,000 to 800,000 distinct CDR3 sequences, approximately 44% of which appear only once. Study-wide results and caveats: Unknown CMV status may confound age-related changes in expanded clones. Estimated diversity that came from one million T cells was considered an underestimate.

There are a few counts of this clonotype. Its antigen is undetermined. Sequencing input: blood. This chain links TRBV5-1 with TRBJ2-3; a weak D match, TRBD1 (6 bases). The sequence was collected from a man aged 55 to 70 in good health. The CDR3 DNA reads TGCGCCAGCAGCACGCAGGGGACCCACACAGATACGCAGTATTTT. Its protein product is CASSTQGTHTDTQYF.